The clone carrying this TCR beta chain has just a few counts. This record comes from a study of blood T cells in healthy people across ages. The second PCR ran roughly 6 to 11 cycles with a sample-barcoded 5' primer and J-beta primers. One entry per CDR3 protein results from TCRdb running MiXCR on the 5' RACE reads. The table records 1.4 million or so distinct CDR3 sequences, approximately 39% of them present only once. This TCR was recovered from a woman in her late teens or twenties in good health. Sequencing used blood.

The CDR3 is CASSSPLAGGPLAKNIQYF. CDR3 sequence (DNA): TGTGCCAGCAGCTCCCCACTAGCGGGAGGCCCCTTAGCCAAAAACATTCAGTACTTC. This chain uses TRBV7-9 with TRBJ2-4; TRBD2 aligns across 12 bases. The CDR3 consists of 19 residues. The V and J ends lost 4 bases and 0 bases, in that order; junction bases with no gene match: 10. Germline V gene data show CDR1 as SEHNR and CDR2 as FQNEAQ (reference sequence).